Each of the 19 T cell receptor beta chains below was sequenced from the same sample in a study of blood T cell repertoires in COVID-19. Assay: immunoSEQ multiplex PCR; the TCRdb copy retains only in-frame clones and omits some. The table records roughly 150,000 clones, 78% of them present only once. What was sequenced was peripheral blood. Receptors originate from a man aged 55 to 70 who had recovered from COVID-19.

V is TRBV11-2 and J is TRBJ2-4; maybe TRBD1 (6 bases). Germline V gene sequence: CDR1 SGHAT, CDR2 FQNNGV. The CDR3 extends over 15 amino acids. Trimming stripped 1 base from V and 6 bases from J, with 13 bases between. In DNA form, the CDR3 reads TGTGCCAGCAGCTTAGGGCAGGGGCCCCTAAACATTCAGTACTTC. It translates to CASSLGQGPLNIQYF.

A remark on this clone: Sequence at one end of the junction differs from germline and may be a read error. The chain combines TRBV2 with TRBJ1-1; 7 nucleotides agree with TRBD1. The CDR3 length is 16 residues. Germline CDR1 reads SNHLY; CDR2 reads FYNNEI. The CDR3 spells CASREEGYRGNTEAFF. The CDR3 coding sequence is TGTGCCAGCAGAGAAGAAGGGTACAGGGGGAACACTGAAGCTTTCTTT.

The chain carries TRBV30 and TRBJ2-3, with TRBD2 matching over 12 bases. The CDR3 extends over 16 amino acids. The V gene's germline CDR1 is GTSNPN and CDR2 SVGIG (reference sequence). J lost 6 bases, V lost 0 bases, and 7 bases had no gene match. The CDR3 loop reads CAWSVGLAGLTDTQYF. CDR3 coding DNA: TGTGCCTGGAGTGTAGGACTAGCGGGACTTACGGATACGCAGTATTTT.

This clone was seen only a few times. The J gene is TRBJ2-1, the V gene TRBV28, with TRBD1 as a possible D gene (5 bases). Germline values: CDR1 MDHEN, CDR2 SYDVKM. Between the trimmed V and J ends, which lost 3 bases and 6 bases, there was a span of 12 bases. This CDR3 is built from 14 residues. The CDR3 reads CASSFRADGNEQFF. In DNA form, the CDR3 reads TGTGCCAGCAGTTTCAGGGCCGACGGCAATGAGCAGTTCTTC.

The V and J genes are TRBV11-2 and TRBJ2-5, with TRBD2 as a possible D gene (6 bases). CDR1 SGHAT and CDR2 FQNNGV come from the germline V gene. Trimming took 3 bases from V and 2 from J, leaving 7 bases between them. The CDR3 has 13 amino acids. CDR3 sequence reads: CASSFGLQETQYF. DNA for the CDR3: TGTGCCAGCAGCTTTGGACTACAAGAGACCCAGTACTTC.

J is TRBJ2-7 and V is TRBV7-3; maybe TRBD1 (5 bases). Trimming took off 3 bases at V and 6 bases at J, with 12 bases between the two ends. The length of the CDR3 is 13 residues. Germline V gene lookup returns CDR1 SGHTA and CDR2 FQGTGA. The CDR3 loop reads CASSLSTVSEQYF. The CDR3 DNA reads as TGTGCCAGCAGCTTGTCGACAGTATCCGAGCAGTACTTC.

This CDR3 is CASSQGLAIYEQYF. CDR3 DNA sequence: TGTGCCAGCAGCCAGGGACTAGCGATCTACGAGCAGTACTTC. The rearrangement uses TRBV3-1 (or the pseudogene TRBV3-2) and TRBJ2-7; TRBD2 agrees at 10 bases. CDR3 size: 14 residues. CDR1 is LGHDT and CDR2 is YNNKEL in the germline V gene (reference sequence). With V trimmed by 3 bases and J by 3 bases, 2 bases remained unmatched.

The rearrangement links TRBV14 to TRBJ1-1; D not certain. Germline values: CDR1 SGHDN, CDR2 FVKESK. Trimming stripped 0 bases from V and 4 bases from J, with 12 bases between. This CDR3 has 15 amino acids. Here the CDR3 DNA reads TGTGCCAGCAGCCAAGATCGGATAGGGAGCACTGAAGCTTTCTTT. As protein: CASSQDRIGSTEAFF.

CDR3 region: CATSRDLGQRDQETQYF. CDR3 nucleotide sequence: TGTGCCACCAGCAGAGATTTGGGACAACGGGACCAAGAGACCCAGTACTTC. V and J are TRBV15 and TRBJ2-5, with TRBD1 as a possible D gene (6 bases). CDR3 length equals 17 residues. Trimming shortened V by 0 bases and J by 0 bases, and 14 bases separated the two germline ends. The germline V gene has CDR1 LNHNV and CDR2 YYDKDF (reference sequence).

CDR3 loop: CASSADRDAEAFF. The DNA for the CDR3 is TGTGCCAGCAGCGCCGACAGGGACGCTGAAGCTTTCTTT. This chain uses TRBV13 with TRBJ1-1; 7 positions agree with TRBD1. Germline V lookup: CDR1 PRHDT, CDR2 FYEKMQ (reference sequence). The CDR3 loop spans 13 amino acids. V trimming: 5 bases; J trimming: 6 bases; junction bases outside the gene matches: 6.

The rearrangement links TRBV30 to TRBJ1-2; 8 bases map to TRBD1. Germline CDR1 reads GTSNPN; CDR2 reads SVGIG (reference sequence). This CDR3 region has 13 residues. After removal of 3 bases from V and 8 bases from J, the junction contained 8 bases not matched to a gene. For the CDR3, the DNA is TGTGCCTGGAGCACCCAGGGGGCCGGGGGCTACACCTTC. It specifies CAWSTQGAGGYTF.

The genes are TRBV2 and TRBJ1-5, with TRBD1 as a possible D gene (6 bases). V was cut by 1 base and J by 6 bases, with 16 bases left in between. The CDR3 contains 16 residues. In germline, CDR1 is SNHLY, CDR2 FYNNEI. This chain's CDR3 is CASSEDPGGRGQPQHF. CDR3 DNA sequence: TGTGCCAGCAGTGAAGACCCCGGGGGGCGCGGTCAGCCCCAGCATTTT.

This clone showed up just a few times. This chain links TRBV19 with TRBJ1-2, with 7 bases lining up with TRBD1. The CDR3 length is 15 residues. V gave up 3 bases and J gave up 8 bases; unmatched junction bases: 12. From germline, CDR1 is LNHDA and CDR2 SQIVND (reference sequence). The CDR3 is CASSMGRDRQGGYTF. The CDR3 DNA reads as TGTGCCAGTAGTATGGGCCGGGACAGACAAGGGGGCTACACCTTC.

The V gene is TRBV5-4, the J gene TRBJ2-5, with 8 bases that match TRBD2. Germline lookup yields CDR1 SGHNT and CDR2 YYREEE (reference sequence). The J segment lost 1 base and the V segment lost 2 bases, leaving 1 base of the junction unmatched. The CDR3 is 14 residues long. The CDR3 nucleotides read TGTGCCAGCAGCTTAGCGGGGGCCCAAGAGACCCAGTACTTC. Its protein is CASSLAGAQETQYF. Full variable domain (missing parts from reference TRBV5-4 and TRBJ2-5): ETGVTQSPTHLIKTRGQQVTLRCSSQSGHNTVSWYQQALGQGPQFIFQYYREEENGRGNFPPRFSGLQFPNYSSELNVNALELDDSALYLCASSLAGAQETQYFGPGTRLLVL.

This chain joins TRBV29-1 and TRBJ1-4; 10 bases agree with TRBD1. The CDR3 consists of 14 residues. After removal of 4 bases from V and 7 bases from J, the junction contained 6 bases not matched to a gene. Germline V lookup: CDR1 SQVTM, CDR2 ANQGSEA. The CDR3 is CSVGPGQGSEKLFF. In DNA form, the CDR3 reads TGCAGCGTTGGTCCGGGACAGGGGAGTGAAAAACTGTTTTTT.

This clone has only one observation. Other DNA sequences within the sample encode an identical CDR3. V and J are TRBV12-3 or TRBV12-4 and TRBJ1-1; D ambiguous. The V gene lost 7 bases and the J gene lost 1 base, with 10 bases spanning the gap. This CDR3 spans 13 amino acids. The CDR3 reads CASTWTENTEAFF. The CDR3 nucleotides read TGTGCCAGCACATGGACTGAGAACACTGAAGCTTTCTTT.

The chain recombines TRBV19 with TRBJ2-1; D is uncertain. The germline gives CDR1 LNHDA, CDR2 SQIVND (reference sequence). Trimming cost V 2 bases and J 10 bases, with 6 bases left between them. This CDR3 is 11 amino acids long. CDR3 loop: CASSISREQFF. CDR3 sequence (DNA): TGTGCCAGTAGTATATCTAGGGAGCAGTTCTTC.

The rearrangement joins TRBV14 to TRBJ2-3, with D perhaps TRBD2 (5 bases). Per germline, CDR1 SGHDN and CDR2 FVKESK. The CDR3 is 16 residues long. V lost 1 base and J lost 1, with 12 bases in between. This CDR3 is CASSQGRGRGTDTQYF. The CDR3 DNA is TGTGCCAGCAGCCAAGGAAGAGGGAGAGGCACAGATACGCAGTATTTT.

V gene TRBV28 combines with J gene TRBJ2-7; D may be TRBD1 (7 bases). V was trimmed by 6 bases and J by 0 bases, leaving 18 bases between them. Germline V gives CDR1 MDHEN, CDR2 SYDVKM. CDR3 length: 16 amino acids. The DNA of the CDR3 is TGTGCCAGCAGCAAACCCGGGGGACAGTTCTCCTACGAGCAGTACTTC. Its protein is CASSKPGGQFSYEQYF.